This entry lists 10 T cell receptor delta chains sequenced from one sample in a study of gamma-delta T cells after stem cell transplantation. TCRdb reanalyzed the RT-PCR reads using CATT. Among 4,000 to 6,000 delta-chain clones, 1.9% were seen once, and the ten largest hold 25% to 35%. The sample consisted of gamma-delta T cells. The receptors shown here come from a human donor. It is not recorded whose cells these are; they may come from a transplant donor.

Note on this clone: TCRdb attributes to this sequence the protein of a much larger clone, which differs from the DNA translation at residue 15; a read error is likely, and the protein displayed is translated from the DNA. V gene TRDV2 combines with J gene TRDJ1; tentative D call: TRDD3 (5 bases). The CDR3 length is 16 residues. CDR1 GEAIGNYY and CDR2 EKD come from the germline V gene. Here the CDR3 DNA reads TGTGCCTGTGACATCTTACTCAGGGGAACCACCGATAAACTCACCTTT. This codes for CACDILLRGTTDKLTF.

This clone was seen more than once but under ten times. The protein held in TCRdb is that of a much larger clone and does not match this DNA's translation at residue 6, likely because of a read error; the protein shown is translated from the DNA. This chain uses TRDV2 with TRDJ3; 11 bases match TRDD3. The CDR3 consists of 20 residues. From germline, CDR1 is GEAIGNYY and CDR2 EKD. V was clipped by 2 bases and J by 1 base; unmatched bases: 9. CDR3 DNA sequence: TGTGCCTGTGACAATGCTGGGGGATACTTACCGTCCTGGGACACCCGACAGATGTTTTTC. Amino acid sequence: CACDNAGGYLPSWDTRQMFF.

In its sample, this clone was seen many times. This is likely an artifact of a read error, given a far larger clone one base away. The rearrangement joins TRDV2 to TRDJ3; 11 bases are a match to TRDD3. Germline values: CDR1 GEAIGNYY, CDR2 EKD. The CDR3 is made up of 18 amino acids. CDR3 residues: CACDILGDSTWDTRRMFF. CDR3 nucleotides: TGTGCCTGTGACATACTGGGGGATAGTACCTGGGACACCCGACGGATGTTTTTC.

Details on this clone: The protein held in TCRdb is that of a much larger clone and does not match this DNA's translation at residue 8, likely because of a read error; the protein shown is translated from the DNA. CDR3 in amino acids: CACDLLGGFNTDKLIF. CDR3 nucleotides: TGTGCCTGTGACTTACTGGGGGGCTTCAACACCGATAAACTCATCTTT. V gene TRDV2 combines with J gene TRDJ1, with 8 bases fitting TRDD3. V lost 3 bases, J lost 0 bases, and 8 bases stayed unmatched. CDR3 length: 16 residues. Looked up from germline, CDR1 is GEAIGNYY and CDR2 is EKD.

In this sample, this clone turned up many times. V usage is TRDV3 and J usage is TRDJ2; 8 bases are shared with TRDD3. The CDR3 runs 18 residues. CDR1 is TVYSNPD, CDR2 GDNSRS, per germline (reference sequence). V was clipped by 1 base and J by 4 bases; unmatched bases: 17. Here the CDR3 DNA reads TGTGCCTTTAATCCCTGGGGCCGGGGGATAAAGGGGACAGCACAACTCTTCTTT. Its protein product is CAFNPWGRGIKGTAQLFF. The full variable domain, its missing parts supplied by reference TRDV3 and TRDJ2, is CDKVTQSSPDQTVASGSEVVLLCTYDTVYSNPDLFWYRIRPDYSFQFVFYGDNSRSEGADFTQGRFSVKHILTQKAFHLVISPVRTEDSATYYCAFNPWGRGIKGTAQLFFGKGTQLIVEP.

For this clone: The protein TCRdb gives is from a much larger clone and does not agree with this DNA's translation at residue 11, likely a read error; the protein shown here comes from the DNA. V usage is TRDV2 and J usage is TRDJ1; 10 bases agree with TRDD3. The CDR3 is made up of 16 amino acids. Germline values: CDR1 GEAIGNYY, CDR2 EKD. After removal of 3 bases from V and 3 bases from J, the junction contained 9 bases not matched to a gene. CDR3 DNA sequence: TGTGCCTGTGACCCTTTACTGGGGGATTCCGCCGATAAACTCATCTTT. Translation gives CACDPLLGDSADKLIF.

This clone is medium-sized (0.01 to 0.1%) in the sample. The chain recombines TRDV2 with TRDJ1; the D is unclear. Germline CDR1 reads GEAIGNYY; CDR2 reads EKD. This CDR3 has 15 amino acids. The V and J ends lost 0 bases and 2 bases respectively, with 12 bases between them. CDR3: CACDTLEGHTDKLIF. The CDR3 DNA reads TGTGCCTGTGACACCCTGGAGGGGCATACCGATAAACTCATCTTT.

This clone counts as medium-sized. Other DNA sequences within the sample encode an identical CDR3. The J gene is TRDJ1, the V gene TRDV2; 10 bases agree with TRDD3. This CDR3 is built from 14 residues. V gave up 2 bases and J gave up 5 bases; unmatched junction bases: 4. CDR1 and CDR2 from the germline V gene are GEAIGNYY and EKD. The CDR3, as DNA: TGTGCCTGTGACATTCTACTGGGGGATGATAAACTCATCTTT. Amino acid sequence: CACDILLGDDKLIF.

This clone appeared a few times. The rearrangement uses TRDV2 and TRDJ3, with 12 bases aligning to TRDD3. The J segment lost 0 bases and the V segment lost 2 bases, leaving 10 bases of the junction unmatched. This CDR3 has 21 residues. Germline loops: CDR1 GEAIGNYY, CDR2 EKD. The chain's CDR3 is CACDSLLGDTARSWDTRQMFF. The CDR3 DNA reads TGTGCCTGTGACAGCCTCCTGGGGGATACGGCCCGCTCCTGGGACACCCGACAGATGTTTTTC.

Of note for this clone: The translation of this DNA and the TCRdb protein of a much larger clone differ at residue 19, probably owing to a read error; the protein shown here is translated from the DNA. V and J are TRDV2 and TRDJ1, with D possibly called TRDD2 or TRDD3 (5 bases each). Germline V lookup: CDR1 GEAIGNYY, CDR2 EKD. The CDR3 extends over 22 amino acids. The CDR3 sequence: CACDPLPNLLGRTLGNTDRLIF. DNA for the CDR3: TGTGCCTGTGACCCGCTTCCAAATCTGCTGGGTCGAACCCTTGGGAACACCGATAGACTCATCTTT.